This T cell receptor (beta chain) was sequenced in a study of cytomegalovirus exposure and HLA in healthy donors. Donors likely had unrecorded immune exposures despite being nominally healthy when sampled. Looked up from germline, CDR1 is MNHNS and CDR2 is SASEGT. There are 16 residues in the CDR3. Trimming pared 0 bases from V and 1 base from J, leaving 10 bases between. The PCR ran on 60 Vbeta and 13 Jbeta primers. Sequenced by immunoSEQ multiplex PCR; TCRdb stores in-frame clones only, minus some. The sample lists about 200,000 clones; 60% to 80% were seen once. A remark on this clone: Its specificity is not known.

Study-level points and caveats: Specificity for CMV antigens was confirmed in vitro for three of the CMV-associated chains. Listed as cytomegalovirus-associated were 170 or so TCR beta chains. Judged likely to be a sequencing artifact was a cluster of highly shared sequence variants.

This clonotype was sampled from a man between 18 and 35 years old in good health and CMV-seronegative. This sequence joins TRBV6-1 and TRBJ1-3; no clear D gene. The specimen sequenced was PBMCs. DNA for the CDR3: TGTGCCAGCAGTGAAGCGTTAGGCGGGTCTGGAAACACCATATATTTT. Its translation: CASSEALGGSGNTIYF.